This T cell receptor beta chain came from a study of cytomegalovirus exposure and HLA in healthy donors. The PCR ran on 60 Vbeta and 13 Jbeta primers. Assay used: immunoSEQ multiplex PCR; TCRdb lists only in-frame clones, some missing. The repertoire consists of about 110,000 clones, with less than 75% occurring once and the leading ten covering around 4.2%. The CDR3 contains 12 residues. The V end lost 0 bases, the J end lost 7 bases, and 7 bases lay between the germline ends. Germline CDR1 SGHNT, CDR2 YYREEE (reference sequence). Material for sequencing was PBMCs. This receptor was identified in a woman between 40 and 50 years old in good health and CMV-seronegative. The genes are TRBV5-4 and TRBJ1-2; no reliable D call. The CDR3 coding sequence is TGTGCCAGCAGCTTGGATAAGCGTGGCTACACCTTC. It encodes CASSLDKRGYTF.